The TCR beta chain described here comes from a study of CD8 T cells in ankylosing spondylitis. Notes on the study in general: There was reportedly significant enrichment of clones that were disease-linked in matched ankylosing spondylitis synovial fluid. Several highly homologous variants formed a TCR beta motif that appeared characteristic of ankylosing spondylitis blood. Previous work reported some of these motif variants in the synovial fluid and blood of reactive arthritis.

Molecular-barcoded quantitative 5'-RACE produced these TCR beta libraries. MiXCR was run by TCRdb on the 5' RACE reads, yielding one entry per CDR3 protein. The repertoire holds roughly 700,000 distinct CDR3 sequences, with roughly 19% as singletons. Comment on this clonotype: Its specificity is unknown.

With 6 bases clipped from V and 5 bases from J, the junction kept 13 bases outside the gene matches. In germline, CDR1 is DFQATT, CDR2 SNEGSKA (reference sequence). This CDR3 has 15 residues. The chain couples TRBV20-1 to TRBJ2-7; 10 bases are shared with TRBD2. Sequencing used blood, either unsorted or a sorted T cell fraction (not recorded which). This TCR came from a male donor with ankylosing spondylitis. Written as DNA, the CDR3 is TGCAGTGCCCCCCAGGTGGCTAGCGGGAGCAACGAGCAGTACTTC. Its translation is CSAPQVASGSNEQYF.